These 32 T cell receptor beta chains were sequenced from one sample in a study of blood T cell repertoires in COVID-19. TCRdb keeps only in-frame clones here, not all; method: immunoSEQ multiplex PCR. In the table there are 300,000 to 400,000 clones, approximately 88% of which are singletons. Sequencing was done on a sample of peripheral blood. These receptors came from a woman in her twenties or thirties with COVID-19, enrolled during active disease.

The rearrangement joins TRBV5-4 to TRBJ1-3; D possibly corresponds to TRBD1 (5 bases). The CDR3 sequence is 15 residues long. The V gene's germline CDR1 is SGHNT and CDR2 YYREEE (reference sequence). V gave up 4 bases and J gave up 4 bases, with 15 bases separating them. In nucleotides, the CDR3 is TGTGCCAGCAGCCCAGGACAATCTTACGGAAACACCATATATTTT. This translates into CASSPGQSYGNTIYF.

In this sample, this clone turned up a few times. Written as DNA, the CDR3 is TGCGCCAGCAGCCAAAGGGCGGGGACGGCCTACGAGCAGTACGTC. Translation: CASSQRAGTAYEQYV. The V and J genes are TRBV4-1 and TRBJ2-7, with D perhaps matching TRBD2 (6 bases). Between the trimmed V and J ends, which lost 2 bases and 2 bases, there was a span of 13 bases. The germline gives CDR1 MGHRA, CDR2 YSYEKL. The CDR3 extends over 15 amino acids.

The chain links TRBV25-1 to TRBJ2-3, with D possibly being TRBD1 (6 bases). V shed 1 base and J shed 3 bases, with 14 bases lying between them. This CDR3 contains 16 residues. The germline gives CDR1 MGHDK, CDR2 SYGVNS. CDR3 in DNA: TGTGCCAGCAGTGAATCCGGGACAAGGGGGACAGATACGCAGTATTTT. It yields the protein CASSESGTRGTDTQYF.

This chain uses TRBV7-2 with TRBJ2-2, with 8 nucleotides matching TRBD2. The CDR3 consists of 15 residues. Germline trimming cut 8 bases from V and 5 bases from J; bases unmatched to any gene: 10. In germline, CDR1 is SGHTA, CDR2 FQGNSA. CDR3 region: CASGDGGAGTGELFF. CDR3 nucleotide sequence: TGTGCCAGCGGGGACGGGGGGGCCGGAACCGGGGAGCTGTTTTTT.

The chain links TRBV24-1 to TRBJ1-4; D perhaps matches TRBD1 (6 bases). Germline CDR1 is KGHDR and CDR2 is SFDVKD. Deletions cut 2 bases from V and 2 bases from J, with 8 bases between. The CDR3 length is 15 residues. The CDR3 bases are TGTGCCACCAGTGATTCAGGGGAGACTAATGAAAAACTGTTTTTT. The encoded protein is CATSDSGETNEKLFF.

This sequence joins TRBV2 and TRBJ1-5; D is unclear. The germline V gene encodes CDR1 SNHLY and CDR2 FYNNEI. Trimming shortened V by 6 bases and J by 6 bases, and 12 bases separated the two germline ends. CDR3 length equals 13 residues. Here the CDR3 DNA reads TGTGCCAGCAGCGGCGAGGCGGGTCAGCCCCAGCATTTT. Encoded protein: CASSGEAGQPQHF.

The chain uses TRBV10-3 and TRBJ2-7, with 7 bases aligning to TRBD1. The length of the CDR3 is 15 residues. The V gene's germline CDR1 is ENHRY and CDR2 SYGVKD. The junction had 8 bases not matched to a gene; V was cut back by 2 bases and J by 4 bases. Here the CDR3 DNA reads TGTGCCATCAGTGAGAGGACAGGTACCCGATACGAGCAGTACGTC. Protein product: CAISERTGTRYEQYV.

The chain joins TRBV28 to TRBJ1-5; D unclear. The CDR3 extends over 13 amino acids. Looked up from germline, CDR1 is MDHEN and CDR2 is SYDVKM. CDR3 DNA: TGTGCGGGTAGCGGGCTTTACAATCAGCCCCAGCATTTT. Translating it yields CAGSGLYNQPQHF.

The chain has TRBV5-1 and TRBJ2-3; D gene unclear. This CDR3 region has 15 residues. CDR1 is SGHRS, CDR2 YFSETQ, per germline. The ends were cut back, 1 base at V and 0 bases at J, with 9 bases in the middle. CDR3: CASSLPSVSTDTQYF. The CDR3 nucleotides read TGCGCCAGCAGCTTGCCGTCAGTAAGCACAGATACGCAGTATTTT.

The V gene is TRBV5-1, the J gene TRBJ1-2, with TRBD1 matching 8 bases. The CDR3 spans 12 residues. Trimming cost V 3 bases and J 7 bases; bases outside gene matches: 2. Germline V lookup: CDR1 SGHRS, CDR2 YFSETQ. The CDR3 loop reads CASSYDRGGYTF. The CDR3 region has the DNA TGCGCCAGCAGCTACGACAGGGGTGGCTACACCTTC.

This rearrangement joins TRBV5-1 to TRBJ1-1; 8 bases are a match to TRBD1. Germline CDR1 and CDR2: SGHRS and YFSETQ. Trimming removed 3 bases from V and 8 bases from J; junction bases left unmatched: 12. The CDR3 runs 15 residues. CDR3 region: CASSYTGGLVEEAFF. CDR3 nucleotide sequence: TGCGCCAGCAGCTATACAGGGGGGCTTGTGGAAGAAGCTTTCTTT.

The chain joins TRBV6-6 to TRBJ2-7; TRBD1 might be the D (6 bases). Germline V gene data show CDR1 as MNHNY and CDR2 as SVGAGI (reference sequence). The CDR3 sequence is 14 residues long. Trimming took 8 bases from V and 0 from J, leaving 14 bases between them. The CDR3 nucleotides are TGTGCCAGCGGGTCGACAGGATCCTCCTACGAGCAGTACGTC. Protein sequence: CASGSTGSSYEQYV.

The chain is built from TRBV2 and TRBJ2-7; 7 bases align to TRBD1. Germline CDR1 reads SNHLY; CDR2 reads FYNNEI. The CDR3 is made up of 13 amino acids. V lost 6 bases to trimming and J lost 7 bases; unmatched junction nucleotides: 9. The DNA of the CDR3 is TGTGCCAGCAGCCTCCTAAGGGGGCAAGAGCAGTACGTC. Encoded protein: CASSLLRGQEQYV.

The rearrangement links TRBV30 to TRBJ1-4; D may be TRBD1 (6 bases). The length of the CDR3 is 11 residues. Trimming pared 5 bases from V and 8 bases from J, leaving 9 bases between. Germline assignment: CDR1 GTSNPN and CDR2 SVGIG (reference sequence). For the CDR3, the DNA is TGTGCCTGGGAAAGGGGGGAAAAACTGTTTTTT. It encodes CAWERGEKLFF.

This chain uses TRBV29-1 with TRBJ2-3, with 8 bases identical to TRBD2. The CDR3 runs to 12 residues. The V segment lost 7 bases and the J segment 7 bases; nucleotides outside the gene matches: 7. Germline CDR1 and CDR2: SQVTM and ANQGSEA. The CDR3 DNA follows: TGCAGCGCCGCGGGGACTAGATATACGCAGTATTTT. This codes for CSAAGTRYTQYF.

The chain combines TRBV5-1 with TRBJ1-1, with D possibly matching TRBD1 (5 bases). Germline V gives CDR1 SGHRS, CDR2 YFSETQ. The length of the CDR3 is 12 residues. The ends were cut back, 0 bases at V and 11 bases at J, with 11 bases in the middle. CDR3 DNA: TGCGCCAGCAGCTTGGGAGGTAGGGGTGCTTTCTTT. Translating it yields CASSLGGRGAFF.

This clone was counted only a few times. This rearrangement joins TRBV7-9 to TRBJ2-2; a possible D gene is TRBD2 (6 bases). This CDR3 is built from 18 residues. Trimming removed 2 bases at V and 6 bases at J, with 22 bases between. Germline assignment: CDR1 SEHNR and CDR2 FQNEAQ (reference sequence). The CDR3 nucleotides read TGTGCCAGCAGCTTAAAGAGATTCGTCGGAGGGGCGGCCGGGGAGCTGTTTTTT. Its translation: CASSLKRFVGGAAGELFF.

This chain connects TRBV28 to TRBJ1-1, with a tentative D call TRBD1 (6 bases). CDR3 length equals 13 residues. Germline values: CDR1 MDHEN, CDR2 SYDVKM. The V end was cut by 5 bases, the J end by 5 bases, with 12 bases between. The CDR3 DNA sequence: TGTGCCAGCAGTCTCATCGGACAGACTGAAGCTTTCTTT. Protein sequence: CASSLIGQTEAFF.

This clone was observed a single time. This chain joins TRBV5-8 and TRBJ2-1, with 8 positions matching TRBD2. V lost 4 bases to trimming and J lost 8 bases; unmatched junction nucleotides: 14. CDR3 length: 16 residues. Germline V lookup: CDR1 SGHTS, CDR2 YDEGEE. CDR3 bases: TGTGCCAGCAGCCCCTGGGGCGCGGGGGGCCACGATGAGCAGTTCTTC. It encodes CASSPWGAGGHDEQFF.

The chain joins TRBV21-1 to TRBJ2-7; the table calls TRBD1, which could not be checked here. TRBV21-1 is an annotated pseudogene. The CDR3 runs 20 residues. This CDR3 reads CASSKVNTGTGGGSLYEQYV. In DNA, the CDR3 is TGTGCCAGCAGCAAAGTTAACACCGGGACAGGGGGTGGATCCCTCTACGAGCAGTACGTC.

V is TRBV5-1 and J is TRBJ2-7, with 12 bases matching TRBD1. Germline V gene lookup returns CDR1 SGHRS and CDR2 YFSETQ. This CDR3 region has 19 residues. Germline trimming cut 4 bases from V and 3 bases from J; bases unmatched to any gene: 17. This CDR3 is CASSESGTGGAIGNYEQYF. CDR3 bases: TGCGCCAGCAGCGAGAGCGGGACAGGGGGCGCAATTGGAAACTACGAGCAGTACTTC. Drawing the rest from reference TRBV5-1 and TRBJ2-7, the complete variable domain is KAGVTQTPRYLIKTRGQQVTLSCSPISGHRSVSWYQQTPGQGLQFLFEYFSETQRNKGNFPGRFSGRQFSNSRSEMNVSTLELGDSALYLCASSESGTGGAIGNYEQYFGPGTRLTVT.

The rearrangement uses TRBV19 and TRBJ2-7, with D perhaps matching TRBD2 (5 bases). Trimming cost V 3 bases and J 4 bases, with 16 bases left between them. Germline CDR1 and CDR2: LNHDA and SQIVND (reference sequence). The CDR3 is 15 residues long. CDR3 in amino acids: CASSILHGGLYEQYF. The CDR3 bases are TGTGCCAGTAGTATCTTACATGGTGGACTTTACGAGCAGTACTTC.

This chain links TRBV19 with TRBJ1-3, with D perhaps matching TRBD1 (6 bases). The CDR3 extends over 15 amino acids. Trimming took 3 bases from V and 2 from J, leaving 11 bases between them. The germline CDR1 and CDR2 sequences are LNHDA and SQIVND (reference sequence). The CDR3 reads CASSILGGTGNTIYF. CDR3 DNA: TGTGCCAGTAGTATTCTAGGGGGAACTGGAAACACCATATATTTT. The variable domain in full, with the rest retrieved from reference TRBV19 and TRBJ1-3, is DGGITQSPKYLFRKEGQNVTLSCEQNLNHDAMYWYRQDPGQGLRLIYYSQIVNDFQKGDIAEGYSVSREKKESFPLTVTSAQKNPTAFYLCASSILGGTGNTIYFGEGSWLTVV.

The chain combines TRBV4-2 with TRBJ1-2; maybe TRBD1 (6 bases). Trimming pared 3 bases from V and 3 bases from J, leaving 8 bases between. Germline CDR1 LGHNA, CDR2 YNFKEQ. CDR3 size: 13 residues. The CDR3 protein is CASSHPGDYGYTF. The CDR3, as DNA: TGTGCCAGCAGCCACCCAGGGGACTATGGCTACACCTTC.

The J gene is TRBJ1-2, the V gene TRBV5-1; 7 bases match TRBD1. V trimming: 7 bases; J trimming: 6 bases; junction bases outside the gene matches: 9. CDR1 is SGHRS, CDR2 YFSETQ, per germline. The CDR3 length is 13 residues. The CDR3 loop is CASGYGQEDGYTF. The DNA for the CDR3 is TGCGCCAGCGGATATGGACAGGAAGATGGCTACACCTTC.

This sequence joins TRBV5-1 and TRBJ1-4, with a weak D call TRBD1 (6 bases). Germline V gene sequence: CDR1 SGHRS, CDR2 YFSETQ. V was trimmed by 2 bases and J by 4 bases, leaving 12 bases between them. CDR3 length: 15 residues. In DNA, the CDR3 is TGCGCCAGCAGCTTCGGGGGGCGGAATAATGAAAAACTGTTTTTT. Translation: CASSFGGRNNEKLFF.

The chain links TRBV9 to TRBJ1-1; 7 positions agree with TRBD1. J lost 4 bases, V lost 0 bases, and 12 bases had no gene match. CDR1 and CDR2 from the germline V gene are SGDLS and YYNGEE. The CDR3 contains 17 residues. This CDR3 reads CASSVAPITGVGTEAFF. CDR3 DNA sequence: TGTGCCAGCAGCGTAGCACCTATAACAGGGGTAGGCACTGAAGCTTTCTTT.

The rearrangement uses TRBV29-1 and TRBJ2-3, with D perhaps matching TRBD1 (5 bases). The V and J ends lost 4 bases and 4 bases respectively, with 9 bases between them. Germline-derived CDR1 and CDR2 are SQVTM and ANQGSEA. This CDR3 region has 12 residues. The CDR3 spells CSVVKGPDTQYF. CDR3 in DNA: TGCAGCGTTGTCAAGGGGCCAGATACGCAGTATTTT.

J is TRBJ2-7 and V is TRBV6-1; possible D gene TRBD2, 5 bases. The germline gives CDR1 MNHNS, CDR2 SASEGT. V gave up 1 base and J gave up 0 bases, with 16 bases separating them. This CDR3 region has 17 residues. The CDR3 DNA sequence: TGTGCCAGCAGTGAAGTTCTGGACTGGGGAGTCTCCTACGAGCAGTACGTC. Its protein is CASSEVLDWGVSYEQYV.

The J gene is TRBJ1-1, the V gene TRBV5-1; D ambiguous. There are 13 residues in the CDR3. Trimming pared 5 bases from V and 0 bases from J, leaving 8 bases between. Germline V gene lookup returns CDR1 SGHRS and CDR2 YFSETQ. As DNA, the CDR3 is TGCGCCAGCAGGGCCCCAATGAACACTGAAGCTTTCTTT. It specifies CASRAPMNTEAFF.

The CDR3 DNA reads TGTGCCAGCAGCCAAGAACTTCAGGGGGATGAGCAGTTCTTC. As protein: CASSQELQGDEQFF. V usage is TRBV4-2 and J usage is TRBJ2-1, with 7 bases fitting TRBD1. This CDR3 spans 14 amino acids. Trimming took 0 bases from V and 8 from J; bases not matched to a gene: 4. Looked up from germline, CDR1 is LGHNA and CDR2 is YNFKEQ.

This chain connects TRBV5-1 to TRBJ1-1, with TRBD1 matching 9 bases. The germline gives CDR1 SGHRS, CDR2 YFSETQ. V shed 4 bases, J shed 6 bases, and the junction held 7 bases outside the gene matches. CDR3 size: 14 residues. CDR3 coding DNA: TGCGCCAGCAGCCTACAGGGGGCGCACCCTGAAGCTTTCTTT. Its protein is CASSLQGAHPEAFF.